Presented here are 4 T cell receptor beta chains from one specimen sequenced in a study of control samples from healthy donors and cancer patients. Using immunoSEQ multiplex PCR, the repertoire was profiled, and TCRdb retains in-frame clones only, with some absent. The data hold approximately 150,000 clones, with approximately 94% observed a single time. The sequencing input was blood. The receptors here all came from a man aged 40-55 years in good health.

This clone has only a few counts. This chain links TRBV30 with TRBJ2-1, with a possible D match to TRBD1 (5 bases). The CDR3 extends over 14 amino acids. Looked up from germline, CDR1 is GTSNPN and CDR2 is SVGIG (reference sequence). Trimming stripped 2 bases from V and 4 bases from J, with 12 bases between. CDR3 amino acids: CAWSPSDRYNEQFF. The CDR3 bases are TGTGCCTGGAGTCCGTCAGACAGATACAATGAGCAGTTCTTC.

The V call is TRBV11-2, the J call TRBJ1-4; D is unclear. V gave up 6 bases and J gave up 5 bases, with 19 bases separating them. Germline CDR1 reads SGHAT; CDR2 reads FQNNGV. The CDR3 sequence is 16 residues long. In DNA form, the CDR3 reads TGTGCCAGCAGGAAAAGGGAGGGCAGAGCGAATGAAAAACTGTTTTTT. As protein: CASRKREGRANEKLFF.

The J gene is TRBJ1-2, the V gene TRBV27, with D perhaps TRBD1 (5 bases). Germline CDR1 is MNHEY and CDR2 is SMNVEV (reference sequence). The V end was cut by 6 bases, the J end by 0 bases, with 11 bases between. The CDR3 is 14 residues long. In DNA, the CDR3 is TGTGCCAGCAGAGGAGGGGCATCTAACTATGGCTACACCTTC. Its translation: CASRGGASNYGYTF.

This CDR3 is CASSVQGRTDTQYF. The CDR3 DNA reads TGTGCCAGCAGTGTCCAGGGGCGCACAGATACGCAGTATTTT. This sequence joins TRBV6-4 and TRBJ2-3; possible D gene TRBD1, 6 bases. V gave up 4 bases and J gave up 1 base, with 9 bases separating them. Germline V gene data show CDR1 as MRHNA and CDR2 as SNTAGT. There are 14 residues in the CDR3.